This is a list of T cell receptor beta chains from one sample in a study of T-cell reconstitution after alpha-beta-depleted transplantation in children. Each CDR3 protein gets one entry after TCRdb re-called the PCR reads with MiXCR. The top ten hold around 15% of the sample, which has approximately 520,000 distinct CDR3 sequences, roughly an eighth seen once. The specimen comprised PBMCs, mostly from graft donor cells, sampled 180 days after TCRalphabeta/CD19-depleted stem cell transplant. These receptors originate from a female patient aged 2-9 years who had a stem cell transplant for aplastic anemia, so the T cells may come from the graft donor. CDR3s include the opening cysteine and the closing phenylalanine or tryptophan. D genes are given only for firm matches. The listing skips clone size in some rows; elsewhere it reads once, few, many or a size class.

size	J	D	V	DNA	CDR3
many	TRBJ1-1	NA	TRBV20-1	TGCAGTGCTAGAGACCCCGGGGCCACTGAAGCTTTCTTT	CSARDPGATEAFF
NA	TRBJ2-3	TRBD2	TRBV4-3	TGCGCCAGCAGCCAAGAACAGATGGGCCTAGCGGGGAAATACGGGGGGCAGTATTTT	CASSQEQMGLAGKYGGQYF
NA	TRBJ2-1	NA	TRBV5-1	TGCGCCAGCACAAGCACCGGGGTAATCTACAATGAGCAGTTCTTC	CASTSTGVIYNEQFF
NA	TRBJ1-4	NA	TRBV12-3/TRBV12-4	TGTGCCAGCAGCCTAGGCGGGGTGAGAAATGAAAAACTGTTTTTT	CASSLGGVRNEKLFF
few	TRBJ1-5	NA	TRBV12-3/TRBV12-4	TGTGCCAGCAGTAGGGGCACAGGAGTTCAGCCCCAGCATTTT	CASSRGTGVQPQHF
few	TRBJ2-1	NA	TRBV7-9	TGTGCCAGCAGCTTAGTGCAGCAGGCCCTTTGGGGTGAGCAGTTCTTC	CASSLVQQALWGEQFF
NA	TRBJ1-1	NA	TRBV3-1	TGTGCCAGCAGCCAGTCGAGGAACACTGAAGCTTTCTTT	CASSQSRNTEAFF
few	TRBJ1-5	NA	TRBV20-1	TGCAGTGCTAGGACCCTGAGGGACAGCAATCAGCCCCAGCATTTT	CSARTLRDSNQPQHF
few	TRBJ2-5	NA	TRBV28	TGTGCCAGCAGCACCCGACGGAGACAAGAGACCCAGTACTTC	CASSTRRRQETQYF
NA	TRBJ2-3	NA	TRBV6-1	TGTGCCAGCAGTCGCCCTTTAGCGGGCACAGATACGCAGTATTTT	CASSRPLAGTDTQYF
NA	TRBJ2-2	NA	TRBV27	TGTGCCAGCAGTTTTACAGGGCCCGGGGAGCTGTTTTTT	CASSFTGPGELFF
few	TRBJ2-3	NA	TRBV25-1	TGTGCCAGCAGGTTAGCAGATACGCAGTATTTT	CASRLADTQYF
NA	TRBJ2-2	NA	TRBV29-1	TGCAGCGCGCGGATGGGCACCGGGGAGCTGTTTTTT	CSARMGTGELFF
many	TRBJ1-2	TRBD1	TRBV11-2	TGTGCCAGCAGCTCCCGACGGCAGGGGGCCCATGGCTACACCTTC	CASSSRRQGAHGYTF
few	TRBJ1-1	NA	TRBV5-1	TGCGCCAGCAGCCCTGAGGTTCGGGGAAACACTGAAGCTTTCTTT	CASSPEVRGNTEAFF
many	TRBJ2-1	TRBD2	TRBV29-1	TGCAGCGTTTACAAGACTAGCGGGGCCTACAATGAGCAGTTCTTC	CSVYKTSGAYNEQFF
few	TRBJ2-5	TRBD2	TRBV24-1	TGTGCCACCAGTGGGGCGGGAGCCCGAGGGGCCCAGTACTTC	CATSGAGARGAQYF
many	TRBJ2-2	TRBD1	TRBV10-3	TGTGCCATCAAGGGGGACAGCGCGAACACCGGGGAGCTGTTTTTT	CAIKGDSANTGELFF
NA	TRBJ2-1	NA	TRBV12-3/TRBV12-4	TGTGCCAGCAGTTTGGGCAGGGGCAATGAGCAGTTCTTC	CASSLGRGNEQFF
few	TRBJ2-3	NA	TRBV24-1	TGTGCCACCAGTGATTTTAGCCCCGCAGATACGCAGTATTTT	CATSDFSPADTQYF
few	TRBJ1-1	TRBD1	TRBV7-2	TGTGCCAGCAGCTTATACAGGGGAGAAAAAGCTTTCTTT	CASSLYRGEKAFF
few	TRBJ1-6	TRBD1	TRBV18	TGTGCCAGCCGCTTGCAGGGGGCGGCTTCACCCCTCCACTTT	CASRLQGAASPLHF
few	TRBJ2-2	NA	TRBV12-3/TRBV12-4	TGTGCCAGCAACAATAGGGCAACCGTCTCGGGAGGGGAGCTGTTTTTT	CASNNRATVSGGELFF
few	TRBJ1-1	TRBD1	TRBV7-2	TGTGCCAGCAGCTTGGGGACAGGGGGCACGACTGAAGCTTTCTTT	CASSLGTGGTTEAFF
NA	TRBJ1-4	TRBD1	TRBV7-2	TGTGCCAGCAGCCTGGACAGGGGGAAAGCCTATGAAAAACTGTTTTTT	CASSLDRGKAYEKLFF
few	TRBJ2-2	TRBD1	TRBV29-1	TGCAGCGCTTGGAGGGGACAGGAAGGGCAGCTGTTTTTT	CSAWRGQEGQLFF
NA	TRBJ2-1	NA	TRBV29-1	TGCAGCGTTGATGAGGCTATTAATGAGCAGTTCTTC	CSVDEAINEQFF
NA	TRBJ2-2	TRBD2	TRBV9	TGTGCCAGCAGCACTAGCGGGAACACCGGGGAGCTGTTTTTT	CASSTSGNTGELFF
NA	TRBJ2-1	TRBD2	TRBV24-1	TGTGCCACCAGTGATTCGGGACTAGCGGGAGACGATGAGCAGTTCTTC	CATSDSGLAGDDEQFF
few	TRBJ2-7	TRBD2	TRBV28	TGTGCCAGCAGTTCCAGAGGTCTAGCGGTTCTAAGGTACGAGCAGTACTTC	CASSSRGLAVLRYEQYF
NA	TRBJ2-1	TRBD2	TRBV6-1	TGTGCCAGCAGCCGAGGACTAGCCCGACCCTACAATGAGCAGTTCTTC	CASSRGLARPYNEQFF